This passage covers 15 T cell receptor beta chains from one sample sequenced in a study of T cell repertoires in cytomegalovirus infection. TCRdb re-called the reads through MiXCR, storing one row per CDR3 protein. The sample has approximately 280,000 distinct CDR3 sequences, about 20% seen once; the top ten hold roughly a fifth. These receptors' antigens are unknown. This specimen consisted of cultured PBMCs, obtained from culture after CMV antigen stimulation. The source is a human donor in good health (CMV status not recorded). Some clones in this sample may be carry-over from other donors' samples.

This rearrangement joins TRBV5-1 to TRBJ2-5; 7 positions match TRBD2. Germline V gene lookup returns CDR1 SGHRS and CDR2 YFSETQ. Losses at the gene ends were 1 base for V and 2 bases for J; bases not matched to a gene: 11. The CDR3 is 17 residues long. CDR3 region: CASSLWLQRSGQETQYF. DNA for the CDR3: TGCGCCAGCAGCTTGTGGCTACAGCGTAGCGGGCAAGAGACCCAGTACTTC.

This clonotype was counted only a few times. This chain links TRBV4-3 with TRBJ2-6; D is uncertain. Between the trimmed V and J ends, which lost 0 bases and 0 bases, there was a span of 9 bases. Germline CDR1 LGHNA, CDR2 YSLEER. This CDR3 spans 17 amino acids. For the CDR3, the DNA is TGCGCCAGCAGCCAAGACAGTTCAAGCTCTGGGGCCAACGTCCTGACTTTC. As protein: CASSQDSSSSGANVLTF.

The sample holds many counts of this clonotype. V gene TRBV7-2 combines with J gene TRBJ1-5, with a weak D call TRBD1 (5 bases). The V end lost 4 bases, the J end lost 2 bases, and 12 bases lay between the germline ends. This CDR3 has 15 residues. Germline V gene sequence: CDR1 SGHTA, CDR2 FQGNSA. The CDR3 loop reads CASSSPGGGNQPQHF. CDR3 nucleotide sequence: TGTGCCAGCAGCTCTCCCGGGGGGGGCAATCAGCCCCAGCATTTT.

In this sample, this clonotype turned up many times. DNA for the CDR3: TGTGCCAGCAGCTTAGAGTCCCGGACTAACAATGAGCAGTTCTTC. Translating gives CASSLESRTNNEQFF. The chain employs TRBV7-6 and TRBJ2-1, with a possible D match to TRBD2 (6 bases). This CDR3 is 15 amino acids long. Germline V gives CDR1 SGHVS, CDR2 FNYEAQ. V gave up 1 base and J gave up 5 bases, with 12 bases separating them. The whole variable domain, remainder taken from reference TRBV7-6 and TRBJ2-1, is GAGVSQSPRYKVTKRGQDVALRCDPISGHVSLYWYRQALGQGPEFLTYFNYEAQQDKSGLPNDRFSAERPEGSISTLTIQRTEQRDSAMYRCASSLESRTNNEQFFGPGTRLTVL.

CDR3 bases: TGTGCCAGCAGTTTCCTTGGGGTAGCGGGACTCACAGATACGCAGTATTTT. It codes for CASSFLGVAGLTDTQYF. The chain carries TRBV27 and TRBJ2-3; 8 nucleotides match TRBD2. This CDR3 is built from 17 residues. CDR1 is MNHEY and CDR2 is SMNVEV in the germline V gene (reference sequence). V shed 3 bases and J 2 bases; nucleotides not matched to a gene: 10.

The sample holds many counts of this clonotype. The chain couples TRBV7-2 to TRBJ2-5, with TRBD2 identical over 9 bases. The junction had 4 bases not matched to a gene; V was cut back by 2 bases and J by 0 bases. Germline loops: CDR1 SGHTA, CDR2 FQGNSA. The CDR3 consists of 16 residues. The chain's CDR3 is CASSLRASGNQETQYF. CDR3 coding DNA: TGTGCCAGCAGCTTACGGGCTAGCGGGAACCAAGAGACCCAGTACTTC.

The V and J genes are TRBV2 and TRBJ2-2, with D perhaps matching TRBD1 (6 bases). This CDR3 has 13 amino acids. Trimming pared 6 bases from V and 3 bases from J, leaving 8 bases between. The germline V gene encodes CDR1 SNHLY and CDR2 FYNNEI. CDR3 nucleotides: TGTGCCAGCAGGCAGGGGCACACCGGGGAGCTGTTTTTT. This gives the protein CASRQGHTGELFF.

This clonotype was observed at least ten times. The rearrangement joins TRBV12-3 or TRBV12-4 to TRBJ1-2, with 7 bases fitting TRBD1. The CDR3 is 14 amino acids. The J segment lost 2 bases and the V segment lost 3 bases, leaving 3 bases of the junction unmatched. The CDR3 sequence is CASSFQGVNYGYTF. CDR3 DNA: TGTGCCAGCAGTTTTCAGGGGGTGAACTATGGCTACACCTTC.

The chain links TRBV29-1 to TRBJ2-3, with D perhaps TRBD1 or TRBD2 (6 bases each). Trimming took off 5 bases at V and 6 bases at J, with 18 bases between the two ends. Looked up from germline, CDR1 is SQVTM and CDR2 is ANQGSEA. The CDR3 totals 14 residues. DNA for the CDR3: TGCAGCGTTACCCGTGGGGGGCCCTTGGATACGCAGTATTTT. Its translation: CSVTRGGPLDTQYF.

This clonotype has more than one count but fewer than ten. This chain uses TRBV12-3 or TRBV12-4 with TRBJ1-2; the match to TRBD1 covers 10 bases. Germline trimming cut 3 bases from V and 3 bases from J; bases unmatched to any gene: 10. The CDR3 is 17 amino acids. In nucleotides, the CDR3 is TGTGCCAGCAGTTTCGGGATCAGACAGGGGGCTGACTATGGCTACACCTTC. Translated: CASSFGIRQGADYGYTF.

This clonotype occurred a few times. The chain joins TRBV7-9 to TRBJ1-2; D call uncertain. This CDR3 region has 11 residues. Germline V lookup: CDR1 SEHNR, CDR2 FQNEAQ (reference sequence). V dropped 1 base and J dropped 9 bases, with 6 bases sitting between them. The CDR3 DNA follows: TGTGCCAGCAGCTTAGACGAGCGCTACACCTTC. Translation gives CASSLDERYTF.

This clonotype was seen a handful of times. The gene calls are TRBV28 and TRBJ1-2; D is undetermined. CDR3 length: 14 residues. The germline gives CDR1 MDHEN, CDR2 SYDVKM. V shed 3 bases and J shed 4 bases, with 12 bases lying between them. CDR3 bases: TGTGCCAGCAGTTTTTTCGCCTCCATCTATGGCTACACCTTC. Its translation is CASSFFASIYGYTF.

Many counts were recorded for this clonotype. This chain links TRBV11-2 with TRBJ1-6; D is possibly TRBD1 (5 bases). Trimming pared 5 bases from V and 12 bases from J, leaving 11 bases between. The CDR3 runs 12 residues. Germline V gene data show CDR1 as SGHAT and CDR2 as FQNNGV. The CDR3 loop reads CASSVFGGPLHF. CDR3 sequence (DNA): TGTGCCAGCAGCGTATTTGGGGGACCCCTCCACTTT.

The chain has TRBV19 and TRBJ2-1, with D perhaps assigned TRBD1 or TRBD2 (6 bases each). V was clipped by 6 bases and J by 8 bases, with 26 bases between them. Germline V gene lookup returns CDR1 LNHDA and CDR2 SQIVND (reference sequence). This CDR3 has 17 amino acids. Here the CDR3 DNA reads TGTGCCAGTAGGTGGGGGGCAGGGGCGGCTTGGGCGGATGAGCAGTTCTTC. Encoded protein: CASRWGAGAAWADEQFF.

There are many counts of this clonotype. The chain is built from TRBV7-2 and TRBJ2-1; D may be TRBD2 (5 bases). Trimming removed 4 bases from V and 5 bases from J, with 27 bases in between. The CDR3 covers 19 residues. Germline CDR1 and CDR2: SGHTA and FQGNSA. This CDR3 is CASSSPPGTPTGGDNEQFF. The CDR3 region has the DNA TGTGCCAGCAGCTCTCCGCCGGGAACCCCAACCGGAGGAGACAATGAGCAGTTCTTC.